This T cell receptor (beta chain) is drawn from a study of T cell repertoires in cytomegalovirus infection. Turning to the study itself: Well-studied HLA-B-restricted epitopes and recently identified HLA-C-restricted epitopes of CMV were both used in the study. Study observations and caveats: The cumulative frequency of public TCR beta families distinguished individuals who carried CMV together with the relevant HLA.

Trimming took 5 bases from V and 10 from J, leaving 23 bases between them. Germline V gives CDR1 MNHNS, CDR2 SASEGT. The CDR3 spans 15 residues. TCRdb analysed the reads with MiXCR anew, one entry per CDR3 protein. The table has about 920,000 distinct CDR3 sequences, 25% to 40% seen once; the top ten hold around 15%. Worth noting for this clonotype: Antigen: not known.

The sample consisted of cultured CD8+ T cells from PBMCs, taken from culture after CMV antigen stimulation. The origin of this receptor is a human donor in good health (CMV status not recorded). Some clones in this sample may be carry-over from other donors' samples. The chain combines TRBV6-1 with TRBJ1-1; no reliable D call. CDR3 region: CASSPAFNDRAGAFF. The CDR3 bases are TGTGCCAGCAGTCCAGCGTTTAACGACCGGGCCGGAGCTTTCTTT.